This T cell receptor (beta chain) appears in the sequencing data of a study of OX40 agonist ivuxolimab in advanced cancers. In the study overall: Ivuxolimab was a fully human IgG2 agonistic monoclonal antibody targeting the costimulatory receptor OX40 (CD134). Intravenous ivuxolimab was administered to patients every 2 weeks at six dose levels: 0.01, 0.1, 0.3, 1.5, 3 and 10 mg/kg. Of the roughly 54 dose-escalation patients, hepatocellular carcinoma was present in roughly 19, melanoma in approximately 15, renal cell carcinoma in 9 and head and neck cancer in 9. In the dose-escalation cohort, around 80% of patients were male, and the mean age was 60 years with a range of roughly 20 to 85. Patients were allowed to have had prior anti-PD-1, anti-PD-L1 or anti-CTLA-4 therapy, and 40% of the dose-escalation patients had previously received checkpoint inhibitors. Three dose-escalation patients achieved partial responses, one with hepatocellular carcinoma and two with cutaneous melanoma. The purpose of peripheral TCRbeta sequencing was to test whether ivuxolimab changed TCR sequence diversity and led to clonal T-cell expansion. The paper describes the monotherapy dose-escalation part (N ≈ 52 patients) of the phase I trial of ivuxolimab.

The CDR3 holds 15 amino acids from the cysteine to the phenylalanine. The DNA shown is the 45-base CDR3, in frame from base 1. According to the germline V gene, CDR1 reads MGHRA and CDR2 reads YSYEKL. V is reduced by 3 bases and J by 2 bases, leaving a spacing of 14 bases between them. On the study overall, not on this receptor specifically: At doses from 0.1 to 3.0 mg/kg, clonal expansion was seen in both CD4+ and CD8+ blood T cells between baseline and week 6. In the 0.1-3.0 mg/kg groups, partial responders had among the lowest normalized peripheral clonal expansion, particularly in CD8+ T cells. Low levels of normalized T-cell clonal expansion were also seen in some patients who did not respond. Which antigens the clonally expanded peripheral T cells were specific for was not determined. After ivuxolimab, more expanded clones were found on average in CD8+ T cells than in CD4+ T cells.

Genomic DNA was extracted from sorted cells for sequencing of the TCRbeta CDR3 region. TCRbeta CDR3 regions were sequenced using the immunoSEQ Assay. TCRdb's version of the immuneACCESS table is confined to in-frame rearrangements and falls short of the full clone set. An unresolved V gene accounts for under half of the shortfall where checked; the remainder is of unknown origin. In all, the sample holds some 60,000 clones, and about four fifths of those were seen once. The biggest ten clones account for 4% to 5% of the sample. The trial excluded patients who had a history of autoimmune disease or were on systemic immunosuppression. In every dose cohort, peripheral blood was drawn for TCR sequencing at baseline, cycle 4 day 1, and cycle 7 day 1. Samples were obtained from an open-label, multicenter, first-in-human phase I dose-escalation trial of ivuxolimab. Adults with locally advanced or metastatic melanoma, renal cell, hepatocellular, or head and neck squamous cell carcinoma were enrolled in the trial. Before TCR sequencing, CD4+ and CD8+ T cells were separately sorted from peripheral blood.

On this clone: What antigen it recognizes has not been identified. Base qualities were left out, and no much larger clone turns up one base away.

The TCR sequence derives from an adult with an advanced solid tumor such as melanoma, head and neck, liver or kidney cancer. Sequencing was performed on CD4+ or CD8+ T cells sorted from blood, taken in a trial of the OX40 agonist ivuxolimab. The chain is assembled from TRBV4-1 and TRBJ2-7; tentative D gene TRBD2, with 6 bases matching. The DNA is TGCGCCAGCAGCCAGCCCGGGACTGCCACCTACGAGCAGTACTTC. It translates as CASSQPGTATYEQYF.